This TCR beta chain was recovered during a study of OX40 agonist ivuxolimab in advanced cancers. Study-level background: Dose-escalation patients suffered from hepatocellular carcinoma, melanoma, renal cell or head and neck cancer.

Trimming removed 5 bases at V and 3 bases at J, with 5 bases between. The CDR3 runs 11 residues. Per the germline V gene, CDR1 is GTSNPN and CDR2 is SVGIG (reference sequence). Libraries were prepared by immunoSEQ multiplex PCR; TCRdb keeps only in-frame clonotypes and omits some of them. The sample lists tens of thousands of clones; about 84% were seen once. The source was CD4+ or CD8+ T cells sorted from blood, collected in a trial of the OX40 agonist ivuxolimab. The receptor was derived from an adult with an advanced solid tumor such as melanoma, head and neck, liver or kidney cancer. The chain links TRBV30 to TRBJ2-1, with D uncertain. The CDR3 loop is CAWANYNEQFF. The CDR3 DNA is TGTGCCTGGGCGAACTACAATGAGCAGTTCTTC.